The 32 T cell receptor beta chains given below trace back to one sample, sequenced in a study of CXCR3-negative and CXCR3-positive naive CD8 T cells. UMI-labeled 5' RACE TRB cDNA libraries were prepared from the cells. TCRdb re-called the 5' RACE reads, yielding one record per CDR3 amino acid sequence without DNA. The table lists about 40,000 distinct CDR3 sequences, with about 7.7% in the top ten. Sequences were obtained from memory CD8+ T cells from blood. The receptors come from a human donor in good health. Some clones in this sample may be carry-over from other donors' samples.

The genes are TRBV6-5 and TRBJ1-1. The CDR3 is 14 residues long. CDR1 MNHEY and CDR2 SVGAGI come from the germline V gene. CDR3: CASSYDTVNTEAFF.

This rearrangement joins TRBV12-3 or TRBV12-4 to TRBJ2-1; TCRdb gives TRBD1 as the D gene, but with no DNA this cannot be confirmed. The CDR3 has 15 amino acids. Here the CDR3 reads CASSFGDLSYNEQFF.

According to its frequency, this clonotype is medium-sized. This rearrangement joins TRBV12-3 or TRBV12-4 to TRBJ2-7; the TCRdb D gene call, TRBD2, has no DNA to confirm it. This CDR3 has 12 residues. Here the CDR3 reads CATGIVTYEQYF.

V and J are TRBV28 and TRBJ2-2; TCRdb proposes TRBD1, but this gene call is untestable without DNA. The CDR3 totals 15 residues. Germline CDR1 and CDR2: MDHEN and SYDVKM. CDR3 in amino acids: CASTSKGADTGELFF.

The chain is built from TRBV27 and TRBJ2-5; TCRdb returns TRBD1, unconfirmable since there is no DNA. Germline CDR1 reads MNHEY; CDR2 reads SMNVEV (reference sequence). The CDR3 is 14 amino acids. CDR3: CASSPGRNQETQYF.

The chain has TRBV11-3 and TRBJ2-5; as DNA is missing, the TRBD1 call by TCRdb cannot be tested. There are 15 residues in the CDR3. Germline V gives CDR1 SGHNT, CDR2 YENEEA. CDR3: CASSLGDTLQETQYF.

The chain's CDR3 is CSVELGNTEAFF. The genes are TRBV29-1 and TRBJ1-1. This CDR3 is 12 amino acids long. The germline V gene encodes CDR1 SQVTM and CDR2 ANQGSEA.

The chain recombines TRBV27 with TRBJ1-4; TCRdb's D call, TRBD1, is unchecked because there is no DNA. The CDR3 length is 18 residues. In germline, CDR1 is MNHEY, CDR2 SMNVEV (reference sequence). The CDR3 is CASSFTSLEPPTNEKLFF.

This rearrangement joins TRBV4-3 to TRBJ2-3; the TRBD1 assignment by TCRdb is unverifiable without DNA. Looked up from germline, CDR1 is LGHNA and CDR2 is YSLEER. This CDR3 region has 15 residues. This chain's CDR3 is CASSQAGARQDTQYF.

The chain uses TRBV7-9 and TRBJ2-3; TCRdb lists TRBD2, though no DNA is available to test this call. The germline V gene encodes CDR1 SEHNR and CDR2 FQNEAQ (reference sequence). The CDR3 covers 18 residues. The CDR3 loop reads CASSSAYSGQMLTDTQYF.

This chain links TRBV6-6 with TRBJ2-7; TCRdb indicates TRBD1, and absent DNA this call remains unverified. CDR1 is MNHNY and CDR2 is SVGAGI in the germline V gene (reference sequence). This CDR3 spans 13 amino acids. The CDR3 reads CAISRTAKDEQYF.

The chain combines TRBV20-1 with TRBJ2-7; TCRdb indicates TRBD2, and absent DNA this call remains unverified. Germline V gene sequence: CDR1 DFQATT, CDR2 SNEGSKA (reference sequence). The CDR3 covers 14 residues. CDR3 amino acids: CSATTSGGAWEQYF.

J is TRBJ2-7 and V is TRBV29-1; TCRdb outputs TRBD1, but without DNA this stays unchecked. The CDR3 has 14 amino acids. CDR1 and CDR2 (germline): SQVTM, ANQGSEA. The CDR3 is CSVEDRGRTYEQYF.

The chain recombines TRBV6-5 with TRBJ1-5; TCRdb calls TRBD1, which cannot be checked without DNA. The CDR3 sequence is 13 residues long. Germline V gene data show CDR1 as MNHEY and CDR2 as SVGAGI. The CDR3 protein is CASSPSRGQPQHF.

The chain recombines TRBV29-1 with TRBJ1-1. The CDR3 extends over 11 amino acids. Germline V gene data show CDR1 as SQVTM and CDR2 as ANQGSEA. CDR3 sequence reads: CSVTLNTEAFF.

The chain uses TRBV5-1 and TRBJ2-1; TCRdb's D call, TRBD1, is unchecked because there is no DNA. There are 14 residues in the CDR3. Germline CDR1 reads SGHRS; CDR2 reads YFSETQ. CDR3 region: CASSLEDSLDEQFF.

The genes are TRBV7-2 and TRBJ2-3; TCRdb returns TRBD1, unconfirmable since there is no DNA. From germline, CDR1 is SGHTA and CDR2 FQGNSA. There are 16 residues in the CDR3. CDR3: CASSRPDSPSTDTQYF.

The chain couples TRBV29-1 to TRBJ2-3; TCRdb selects TRBD1, and the lack of DNA leaves this call unchecked. This CDR3 region has 13 residues. The V gene's germline CDR1 is SQVTM and CDR2 ANQGSEA. CDR3 sequence: CSADRGGTDTQYF.

The chain has TRBV7-9 and TRBJ1-4. Looked up from germline, CDR1 is SEHNR and CDR2 is FQNEAQ (reference sequence). This CDR3 comprises 15 residues. The CDR3: CASSLGRRINEKLFF.

V is TRBV6-2 or TRBV6-3 and J is TRBJ2-1; TCRdb names TRBD1, which stays unverified in the absence of DNA. This CDR3 is built from 15 residues. Germline V gene data show CDR1 as MNHEY and CDR2 as SVGEGT. CDR3 amino acids: CASSYSAGDYNEQFF.

The chain carries TRBV7-9 and TRBJ2-5; TCRdb names TRBD2, which stays unverified in the absence of DNA. The CDR3 runs to 15 residues. In germline, CDR1 is SEHNR, CDR2 FQNEAQ (reference sequence). CDR3 amino acids: CASAGAANWRETQYF.

The chain employs TRBV6-5 and TRBJ1-1. The CDR3 is 16 amino acids. In germline, CDR1 is MNHEY, CDR2 SVGAGI. CDR3 in amino acids: CASSYSRKVGIPEAFF.

The rearrangement links TRBV28 to TRBJ2-5; absent DNA, TCRdb's TRBD2 call cannot be checked. This CDR3 region has 17 residues. Per germline, CDR1 MDHEN and CDR2 SYDVKM. CDR3 amino acids: CASSLTSGQSWEETQYF.

The chain has TRBV20-1 and TRBJ2-5; TCRdb indicates TRBD1, and absent DNA this call remains unverified. CDR1 and CDR2 (germline): DFQATT, SNEGSKA (reference sequence). The length of the CDR3 is 14 residues. CDR3 protein: CSARDRAGAETQYF.

The genes are TRBV4-3 and TRBJ1-4. Germline lookup yields CDR1 LGHNA and CDR2 YSLEER. The length of the CDR3 is 16 residues. The CDR3 loop reads CASSQDLGAGGEKLFF.

The chain is built from TRBV27 and TRBJ2-1. CDR1 is MNHEY, CDR2 SMNVEV, per germline (reference sequence). CDR3 length equals 12 residues. The CDR3: CASSSFYNEQFF.

CDR3: CASSLLASSYNEQFF. The J gene is TRBJ2-1, the V gene TRBV28. Germline V CDR1 and CDR2: MDHEN, SYDVKM. This CDR3 has 15 residues.

The genes are TRBV12-3 or TRBV12-4 and TRBJ2-7; TCRdb returns TRBD1, unconfirmable since there is no DNA. The CDR3 runs 14 residues. CDR3 sequence reads: CASSLRSGADEQYF.

The chain joins TRBV15 to TRBJ2-7. This CDR3 contains 15 residues. CDR1 is LNHNV, CDR2 YYDKDF, per germline (reference sequence). The CDR3 loop is CATSRDLEGSNEQYF.

The J gene is TRBJ2-1, the V gene TRBV6-5; TCRdb indicates TRBD1, and absent DNA this call remains unverified. Germline assignment: CDR1 MNHEY and CDR2 SVGAGI. The CDR3 has 15 residues. CDR3 region: CASSYPMSGVNEQFF.

The genes are TRBV29-1 and TRBJ2-1; the TCRdb D gene call, TRBD1, has no DNA to confirm it. Per germline, CDR1 SQVTM and CDR2 ANQGSEA. This CDR3 has 11 amino acids. Here the CDR3 reads CSVGGSNEQFF.

V is TRBV4-3 and J is TRBJ2-7; TCRdb reports TRBD2, a call that lacks DNA to check it against. The germline V gene encodes CDR1 LGHNA and CDR2 YSLEER. The CDR3 extends over 14 amino acids. Here the CDR3 reads CASSQVDFGYEQYF.